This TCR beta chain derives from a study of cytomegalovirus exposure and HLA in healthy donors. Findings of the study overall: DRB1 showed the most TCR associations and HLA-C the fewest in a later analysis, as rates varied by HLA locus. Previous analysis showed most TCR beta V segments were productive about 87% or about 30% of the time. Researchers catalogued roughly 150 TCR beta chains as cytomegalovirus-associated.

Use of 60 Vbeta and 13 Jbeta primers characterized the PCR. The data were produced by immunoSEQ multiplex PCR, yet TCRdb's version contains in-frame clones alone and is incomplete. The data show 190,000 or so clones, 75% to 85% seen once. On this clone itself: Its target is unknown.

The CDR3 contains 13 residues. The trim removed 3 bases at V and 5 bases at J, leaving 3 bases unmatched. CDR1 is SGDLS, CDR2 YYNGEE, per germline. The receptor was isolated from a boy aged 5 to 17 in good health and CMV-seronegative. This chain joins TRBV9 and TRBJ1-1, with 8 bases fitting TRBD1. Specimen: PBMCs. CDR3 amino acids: CASSDTGGTEAFF. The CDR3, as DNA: TGTGCCAGCAGCGATACAGGGGGAACTGAAGCTTTCTTT.